The 21 T cell receptor beta chains reported below all come from one sample, sequenced in a study of T cell responses to AZD1222 COVID-19 vaccine. The method was immunoSEQ multiplex PCR; TCRdb's version includes in-frame clones alone and lacks a portion of them. This table has roughly 120,000 clones, around nine tenths appearing once. Here the sequenced sample was peripheral blood, taken on day 0 of AZD1222 vaccination. Receptor source: an adult in good health.

This chain joins TRBV20-1 and TRBJ2-7, with 8 bases aligning to TRBD1. Germline assignment: CDR1 DFQATT and CDR2 SNEGSKA (reference sequence). This CDR3 spans 13 amino acids. Losses at the gene ends were 3 bases for V and 1 base for J; bases not matched to a gene: 2. In DNA form, the CDR3 reads TGCAGTGCTAGTCAGGGGGCATCCTACGAGCAGTACTTC. This codes for CSASQGASYEQYF.

This CDR3 is CASSSTGGYSEAFF. In DNA form, the CDR3 reads TGTGCCAGTAGTTCCACAGGGGGCTATTCCGAAGCTTTCTTT. The chain has TRBV19 and TRBJ1-1, with TRBD1 identical over 9 bases. The CDR3 consists of 14 residues. In germline, CDR1 is LNHDA, CDR2 SQIVND (reference sequence). Losses at the gene ends were 5 bases for V and 8 bases for J; bases not matched to a gene: 9.

The rearrangement uses TRBV6-2 or TRBV6-3 and TRBJ2-1; TRBD2 matches at 9 bases. The V gene end was trimmed by 6 bases and the J gene end by 3 bases; junction bases not matched to a gene: 9. The CDR3 loop spans 16 amino acids. Per the germline V gene, CDR1 is MNHEY and CDR2 is SVGEGT. This CDR3 reads CASSESRLAVYNEQFF. The CDR3 DNA reads as TGTGCCAGCAGCGAGTCTCGACTAGCGGTCTACAATGAGCAGTTCTTC.

The chain uses TRBV4-1 and TRBJ1-1; TRBD1 aligns across 8 bases. The length of the CDR3 is 15 residues. V trimming: 4 bases; J trimming: 1 base; junction bases outside the gene matches: 5. Germline V gives CDR1 MGHRA, CDR2 YSYEKL. The CDR3 sequence: CASSPNRGGNTEAFF. The CDR3 bases are TGCGCCAGCAGCCCTAACAGGGGGGGGAACACTGAAGCTTTCTTT.

This chain links TRBV5-1 with TRBJ2-1; 8 positions match TRBD2. The V gene's germline CDR1 is SGHRS and CDR2 YFSETQ. The length of the CDR3 is 15 residues. Germline trimming cut 4 bases from V and 4 bases from J; bases unmatched to any gene: 7. The CDR3 DNA reads as TGCGCCAGCAGCAACTCGGGAGGGGCTTACAATGAGCAGTTCTTC. It translates to CASSNSGGAYNEQFF.

The J gene is TRBJ2-5, the V gene TRBV11-2, with D tentatively TRBD1 or TRBD2 (6 bases each). From germline, CDR1 is SGHAT and CDR2 FQNNGV. This CDR3 region has 16 residues. Deletions cut 4 bases from V and 5 bases from J, with 20 bases between. The CDR3 DNA reads as TGTGCCAGCAGCTCGCCAACCGTGGGGGCGGGGGAGACCCAGTACTTC. This translates into CASSSPTVGAGETQYF. Filled out from reference TRBV11-2 and TRBJ2-5, the complete variable domain reads EAGVAQSPRYKIIEKRQSVAFWCNPISGHATLYWYQQILGQGPKLLIQFQNNGVVDDSQLPKDRFSAERLKGVDSTLKIQPAKLEDSAVYLCASSSPTVGAGETQYFGPGTRLLVL.

The chain couples TRBV19 to TRBJ1-2; D remains ambiguous. V lost 7 bases to trimming and J lost 0 bases, with 9 bases between them. The CDR3 sequence is 13 residues long. CDR1 and CDR2 (germline): LNHDA, SQIVND (reference sequence). CDR3 region: CASIDVTNYGYTF. In nucleotides, the CDR3 is TGTGCCAGTATAGATGTTACTAACTATGGCTACACCTTC.

The V call is TRBV5-1, the J call TRBJ2-7; maybe TRBD1 (5 bases). V lost 1 base, J lost 4 bases, and 9 bases lay in between. CDR1 and CDR2 (germline): SGHRS, YFSETQ. This CDR3 is 13 amino acids long. CDR3 sequence: CASSLTGVYEQYF. The CDR3 DNA follows: TGCGCCAGCAGCTTGACAGGAGTTTACGAGCAGTACTTC.

The chain recombines TRBV2 with TRBJ1-1, with D hard to call. Trimming took 7 bases from V and 0 from J, leaving 15 bases between them. CDR1 is SNHLY and CDR2 is FYNNEI in the germline V gene. This CDR3 is 15 amino acids long. CDR3 DNA sequence: TGTGCCAGCATGGCCGCCGGAACGATGAACACTGAAGCTTTCTTT. Its protein product is CASMAAGTMNTEAFF.

The chain combines TRBV5-6 with TRBJ1-6, with D possibly being TRBD1 (6 bases). The CDR3 spans 13 residues. Germline loops: CDR1 SGHDT, CDR2 YYEEEE. V gave up 4 bases and J gave up 10 bases, with 12 bases separating them. The CDR3 region has the DNA TGTGCCAGCAGCGAGGGGGGTAGCTCACCCCTCCACTTT. This sequence encodes CASSEGGSSPLHF.

The chain is built from TRBV10-1 and TRBJ1-6; no definite D call. The CDR3 covers 13 residues. CDR1 WNHNN and CDR2 SYGVQD come from the germline V gene (reference sequence). V was pared by 8 bases and J by 0 bases, with 5 bases between. The CDR3 coding sequence is TGCGCCAGCCCGTCCTCCTATAATTCACCCCTCCACTTT. Its protein product is CASPSSYNSPLHF.

The V gene is TRBV4-3, the J gene TRBJ2-1; D tentatively fits TRBD1 or TRBD2 (5 bases each). The germline V gene encodes CDR1 LGHNA and CDR2 YSLEER. This CDR3 region has 12 residues. V was trimmed by 1 base and J by 16 bases, leaving 14 bases between them. The CDR3 region is CASSQVLGELFF. CDR3 DNA sequence: TGCGCCAGCAGCCAAGTCTTGGGGGAGCTCTTCTTC.

The V and J genes are TRBV6-2 or TRBV6-3 and TRBJ2-5; no firm D call. V was clipped by 5 bases and J by 4 bases, with 23 bases between them. Germline CDR1 and CDR2: MNHEY and SVGEGT. CDR3 length: 17 residues. CDR3 sequence reads: CASSNTLLPVSGETQYF. The DNA of the CDR3 is TGTGCCAGCAGTAACACCCTACTTCCTGTCTCGGGAGAGACCCAGTACTTC.

This rearrangement joins TRBV7-9 to TRBJ2-1, with D perhaps TRBD1 (6 bases). The CDR3 sequence is 16 residues long. CDR1 is SEHNR, CDR2 FQNEAQ, per germline (reference sequence). V lost 3 bases to trimming and J lost 5 bases, with 17 bases between them. The CDR3 coding sequence is TGTGCCAGCAGCTTTTCCCGGGACAAATACGACAATGAGCAGTTCTTC. Residues: CASSFSRDKYDNEQFF. The full variable domain, its missing parts supplied by reference TRBV7-9 and TRBJ2-1, is DTGVSQNPRHKITKRGQNVTFRCDPISEHNRLYWYRQTLGQGPEFLTYFQNEAQLEKSRLLSDRFSAERPKGSFSTLEIQRTEQGDSAMYLCASSFSRDKYDNEQFFGPGTRLTVL.

This chain connects TRBV27 to TRBJ2-1, with D perhaps TRBD2 (5 bases). The germline V gene has CDR1 MNHEY and CDR2 SMNVEV (reference sequence). With 10 bases removed from V and 5 bases from J, the gap between germline ends came to 21 bases. The CDR3 runs to 15 residues. The CDR3 sequence is CATNAPSGTNNEQFF. The CDR3 coding sequence is TGTGCCACCAACGCCCCGAGCGGTACTAACAATGAGCAGTTCTTC.

V is TRBV7-8 and J is TRBJ1-1, with 8 bases that match TRBD1. Germline V gene data show CDR1 as SGHVS and CDR2 as FQNEAQ. V dropped 3 bases and J dropped 5; count of bases not matched to a gene: 2. The CDR3 loop spans 13 amino acids. In nucleotides, the CDR3 is TGTGCCAGCAGCTTGAACAGGGGGACTGAAGCTTTCTTT. It is translated as CASSLNRGTEAFF.

The chain is built from TRBV7-9 and TRBJ2-3; the D is unclear. The V end lost 0 bases, the J end lost 0 bases, and 7 bases lay between the germline ends. Looked up from germline, CDR1 is SEHNR and CDR2 is FQNEAQ (reference sequence). CDR3 length: 15 amino acids. The CDR3 DNA is TGTGCCAGCAGCTTAGCGGGAACTAGCACAGATACGCAGTATTTT. The encoded protein is CASSLAGTSTDTQYF.

The rearrangement uses TRBV6-2 or TRBV6-3 and TRBJ1-2, with 7 positions matching TRBD1. Trimming cost V 6 bases and J 5 bases; bases outside gene matches: 6. Germline V gene sequence: CDR1 MNHEY, CDR2 SVGEGT. The CDR3 consists of 13 residues. The CDR3 coding sequence is TGTGCCAGCAGCGCCGGGACAGTGTATGGCTACACCTTC. It encodes CASSAGTVYGYTF.

V and J are TRBV5-5 and TRBJ1-5; the match to TRBD1 covers 11 bases. The junction had 7 bases not matched to a gene; V was cut back by 1 base and J by 1 base. Germline V CDR1 and CDR2: SGHKS, YYEKEE (reference sequence). There are 18 residues in the CDR3. In nucleotides, the CDR3 is TGTGCCAGCAGCTTGAGCTGGGGGACAGGGGGAAGCAATCAGCCCCAGCATTTT. Protein sequence: CASSLSWGTGGSNQPQHF.

This chain uses TRBV19 with TRBJ2-7; D call uncertain. The germline V gene encodes CDR1 LNHDA and CDR2 SQIVND (reference sequence). The CDR3 contains 13 residues. V was pared by 3 bases and J by 1 base, with 7 bases between. The CDR3 nucleotides are TGTGCCAGTAGTATTGAGCCATCCTACGAGCAGTACTTC. Encoded protein: CASSIEPSYEQYF.

The J gene is TRBJ2-2, the V gene TRBV3-1 (or the pseudogene TRBV3-2); no firm D call. V was shortened by 5 bases and J by 1 base, with 5 bases between the two germline ends. Germline V CDR1 and CDR2: LGHDT, YNNKEL (reference sequence). The CDR3 loop spans 13 amino acids. The CDR3 bases are TGTGCCAGCAGCAACTGGAACACCGGGGAGCTGTTTTTT. As protein: CASSNWNTGELFF.